Each of the 6 T cell receptor beta chains below was sequenced from the same sample in a study of cytomegalovirus exposure and HLA in healthy donors. PCR involved 60 Vbeta and 13 Jbeta primers. Repertoires were generated with immunoSEQ multiplex PCR, while TCRdb's copy carries only in-frame clones and drops some. The table records some 150,000 clones, about 80% of them present only once. Sequencing input: PBMCs. These receptors originate from a young man in good health and CMV-seropositive.

The rearrangement links TRBV5-4 to TRBJ1-3; TRBD1 is a possible D gene (6 bases). The germline V gene encodes CDR1 SGHNT and CDR2 YYREEE (reference sequence). This CDR3 region has 18 residues. V was cut by 3 bases and J by 4 bases, with 23 bases left in between. CDR3 in DNA: TGTGCCAGCAGCTATACCGGACAGTTTGGACAAGGAGGAAACACCATATATTTT. Its translation is CASSYTGQFGQGGNTIYF.

The genes are TRBV2 and TRBJ2-7; no clear D. This CDR3 is built from 12 residues. The V and J ends lost 6 bases and 3 bases respectively, with 9 bases between them. CDR1 is SNHLY and CDR2 is FYNNEI in the germline V gene. CDR3 residues: CASSDTRYEQYF. In DNA, the CDR3 is TGTGCCAGCAGCGACACCCGCTACGAGCAGTACTTC.

The chain couples TRBV18 to TRBJ1-2; a possible D gene is TRBD1 (5 bases). The CDR3 is 14 amino acids. V shed 2 bases and J shed 3 bases, with 10 bases lying between them. Germline V CDR1 and CDR2: KGHSH, LQKENI. The CDR3 protein is CASSPGEGYYGYTF. The CDR3, as DNA: TGTGCCAGCTCACCAGGGGAGGGGTACTATGGCTACACCTTC.

This clone came up many times. The J gene is TRBJ2-7, the V gene TRBV19; D is possibly TRBD2 (5 bases). V lost 8 bases, J lost 2 bases, and 22 bases lay in between. Per germline, CDR1 LNHDA and CDR2 SQIVND (reference sequence). The CDR3 sequence is 16 residues long. CDR3 sequence reads: CASAAEAASNPYEQYF. The CDR3, as DNA: TGTGCCAGTGCGGCGGAGGCGGCTAGCAACCCCTACGAGCAGTACTTC.

CDR3 bases: TGTGCCAGCAGTTCCCTAGCGGGAGGCCGGTCCTACGAGCAGTACTTC. Translated, it gives CASSSLAGGRSYEQYF. This chain links TRBV27 with TRBJ2-7; 11 positions agree with TRBD2. V shed 4 bases, J shed 1 base, and the junction held 6 bases outside the gene matches. The CDR3 spans 16 residues. Germline assignment: CDR1 MNHEY and CDR2 SMNVEV (reference sequence).

The genes are TRBV7-2 and TRBJ2-5, with 7 bases identical to TRBD1. The J call is uncertain, as TRBJ2-7 better fits the DNA end. The CDR3 covers 14 residues. Germline lookup yields CDR1 SGHTA and CDR2 FQGNSA. The CDR3 here is CASSPDRVHYEQYF. In nucleotides, the CDR3 is TGTGCCAGCAGCCCCGACAGGGTCCACTACGAGCAGTACTTC.